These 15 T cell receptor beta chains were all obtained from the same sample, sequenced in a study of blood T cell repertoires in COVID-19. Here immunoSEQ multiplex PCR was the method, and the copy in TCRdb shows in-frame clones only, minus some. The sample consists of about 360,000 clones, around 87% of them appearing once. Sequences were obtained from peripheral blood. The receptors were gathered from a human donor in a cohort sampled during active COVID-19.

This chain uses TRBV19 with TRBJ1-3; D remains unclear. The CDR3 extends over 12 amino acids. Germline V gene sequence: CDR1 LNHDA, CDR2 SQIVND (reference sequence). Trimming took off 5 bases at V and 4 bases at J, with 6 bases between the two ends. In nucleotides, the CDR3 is TGTGCCAGTAGTCATGCGGGAAACACCATATATTTT. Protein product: CASSHAGNTIYF.

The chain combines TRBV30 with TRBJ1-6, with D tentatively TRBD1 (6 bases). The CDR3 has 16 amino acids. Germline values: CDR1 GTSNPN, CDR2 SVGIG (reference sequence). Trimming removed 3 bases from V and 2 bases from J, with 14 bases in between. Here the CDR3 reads CAWSQGGRTYNSPLHF. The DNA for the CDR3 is TGTGCCTGGAGCCAAGGGGGAAGGACCTATAATTCACCCCTCCACTTT.

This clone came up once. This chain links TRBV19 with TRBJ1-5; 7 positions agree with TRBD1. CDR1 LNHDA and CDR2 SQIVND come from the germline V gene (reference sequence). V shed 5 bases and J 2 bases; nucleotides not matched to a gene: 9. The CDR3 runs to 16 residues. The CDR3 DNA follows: TGTGCCAGTAGTCCTAAACAGGGGTTTGGCAATCAGCCCCAGCATTTT. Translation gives CASSPKQGFGNQPQHF.

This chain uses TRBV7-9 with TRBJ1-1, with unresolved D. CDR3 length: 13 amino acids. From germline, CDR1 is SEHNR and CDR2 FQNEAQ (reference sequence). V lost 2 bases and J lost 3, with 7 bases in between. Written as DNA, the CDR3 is TGTGCCAGCAGCTTATATGGAGACACTGAAGCTTTCTTT. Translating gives CASSLYGDTEAFF.

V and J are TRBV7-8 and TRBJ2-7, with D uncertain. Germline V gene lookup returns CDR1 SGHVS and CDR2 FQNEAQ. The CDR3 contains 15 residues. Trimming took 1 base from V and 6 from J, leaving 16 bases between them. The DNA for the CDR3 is TGTGCCAGCAGCTTAGAAGGCTATGGCGGTGGCGAGCAGTACTTC. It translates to CASSLEGYGGGEQYF. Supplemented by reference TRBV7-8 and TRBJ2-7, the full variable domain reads GAGVSQSPRYKVAKRGQDVALRCDPISGHVSLFWYQQALGQGPEFLTYFQNEAQLDKSGLPSDRFFAERPEGSVSTLKIQRTQQEDSAVYLCASSLEGYGGGEQYFGPGTRLTVT.

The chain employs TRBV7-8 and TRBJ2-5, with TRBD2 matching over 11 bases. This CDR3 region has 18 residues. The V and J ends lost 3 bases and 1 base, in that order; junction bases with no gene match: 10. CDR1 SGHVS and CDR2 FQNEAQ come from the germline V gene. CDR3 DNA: TGTGCCAGCAGCTTTTTGCCATCACTAGCGGGAGCCCAAGAGACCCAGTACTTC. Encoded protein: CASSFLPSLAGAQETQYF.

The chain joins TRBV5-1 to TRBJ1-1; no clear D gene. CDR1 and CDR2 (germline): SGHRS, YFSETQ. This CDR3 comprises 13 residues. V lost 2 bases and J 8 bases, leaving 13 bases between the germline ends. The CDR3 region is CASSFRGDGEAFF. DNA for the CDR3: TGCGCCAGCAGCTTTAGAGGCGACGGGGAAGCTTTCTTT.

Written as DNA, the CDR3 is TGTGCCAGCCACCTCCCGGGGGGCTCCTACAATGAGCAGTTCTTC. It translates to CASHLPGGSYNEQFF. The V and J genes are TRBV7-9 and TRBJ2-1, with TRBD2 matching over 7 bases. V dropped 8 bases and J dropped 0; count of bases not matched to a gene: 7. CDR3 length: 15 amino acids. Germline CDR1 is SEHNR and CDR2 is FQNEAQ (reference sequence).

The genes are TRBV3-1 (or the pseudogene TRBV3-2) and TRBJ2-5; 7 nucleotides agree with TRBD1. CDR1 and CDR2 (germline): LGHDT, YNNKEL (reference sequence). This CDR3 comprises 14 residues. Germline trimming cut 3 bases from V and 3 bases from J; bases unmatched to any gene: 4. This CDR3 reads CASSQSDREETQYF. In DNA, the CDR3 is TGTGCCAGCAGCCAGTCTGACAGGGAAGAGACCCAGTACTTC.

The CDR3 bases are TGTGCCAGCAGTGCCAACCCCTGGGCAGGGAAGAACACTGAAGCTTTCTTT. Its translation: CASSANPWAGKNTEAFF. The J gene is TRBJ1-1, the V gene TRBV27; possibly TRBD1 for D (5 bases). Germline CDR1 is MNHEY and CDR2 is SMNVEV (reference sequence). Trimming stripped 5 bases from V and 1 base from J, with 20 bases between. The CDR3 loop spans 17 amino acids.

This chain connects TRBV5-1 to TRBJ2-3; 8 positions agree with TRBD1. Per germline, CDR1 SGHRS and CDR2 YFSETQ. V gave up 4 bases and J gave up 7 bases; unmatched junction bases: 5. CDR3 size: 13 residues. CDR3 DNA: TGCGCCAGCAGCGCCGGGACAGGCAATACGCAGTATTTT. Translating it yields CASSAGTGNTQYF.

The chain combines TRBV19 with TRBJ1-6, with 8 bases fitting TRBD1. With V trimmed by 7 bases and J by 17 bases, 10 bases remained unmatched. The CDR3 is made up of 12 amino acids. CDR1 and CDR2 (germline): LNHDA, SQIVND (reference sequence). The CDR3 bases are TGTGCCAGTACCTCAAACAGGGGGACTATCCACTTT. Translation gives CASTSNRGTIHF.

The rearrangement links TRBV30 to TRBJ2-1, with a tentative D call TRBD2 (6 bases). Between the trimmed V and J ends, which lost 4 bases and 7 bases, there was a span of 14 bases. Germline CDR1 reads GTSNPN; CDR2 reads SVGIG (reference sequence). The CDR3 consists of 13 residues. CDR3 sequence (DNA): TGTGCCTGGACGCGGGGAACCGAGAATGAGCAGTTCTTC. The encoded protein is CAWTRGTENEQFF. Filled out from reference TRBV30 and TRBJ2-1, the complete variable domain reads SQTIHQWPATLVQPVGSPLSLECTVEGTSNPNLYWYRQAAGRGLQLLFYSVGIGQISSEVPQNLSASRPQDRQFILSSKKLLLSDSGFYLCAWTRGTENEQFFGPGTRLTVL.

For the CDR3, the DNA is TGTGCCAGCACCCCCGGGACAGGGGGCGACTATGGCTACACCTTC. Its translation is CASTPGTGGDYGYTF. The chain couples TRBV3-1 (or the pseudogene TRBV3-2) to TRBJ1-2, with 12 bases that match TRBD1. Germline values: CDR1 LGHDT, CDR2 YNNKEL (reference sequence). The CDR3 spans 15 residues. Losses at the gene ends were 7 bases for V and 3 bases for J; bases not matched to a gene: 6.

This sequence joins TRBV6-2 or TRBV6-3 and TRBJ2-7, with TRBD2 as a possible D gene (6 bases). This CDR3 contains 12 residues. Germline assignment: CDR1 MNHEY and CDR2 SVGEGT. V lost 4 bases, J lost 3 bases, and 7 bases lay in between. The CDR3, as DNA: TGTGCCAGCAGTTGGGGGGACTACGAGCAGTACTTC. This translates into CASSWGDYEQYF.